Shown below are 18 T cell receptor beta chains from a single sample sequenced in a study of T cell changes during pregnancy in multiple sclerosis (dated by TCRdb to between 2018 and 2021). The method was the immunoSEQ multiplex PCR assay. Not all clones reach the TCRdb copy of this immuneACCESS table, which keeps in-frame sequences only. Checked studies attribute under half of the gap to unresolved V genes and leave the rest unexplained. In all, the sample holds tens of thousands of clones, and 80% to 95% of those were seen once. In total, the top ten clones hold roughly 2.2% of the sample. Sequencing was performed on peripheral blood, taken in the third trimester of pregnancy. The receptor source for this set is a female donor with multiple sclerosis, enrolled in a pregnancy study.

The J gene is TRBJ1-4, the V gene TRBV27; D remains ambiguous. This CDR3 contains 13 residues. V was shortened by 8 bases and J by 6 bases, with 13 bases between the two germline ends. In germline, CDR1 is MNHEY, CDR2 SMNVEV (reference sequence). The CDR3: CASRPLGDEKLFF. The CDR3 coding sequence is TGTGCCAGCCGGCCTTTGGGCGATGAAAAACTGTTTTTT.

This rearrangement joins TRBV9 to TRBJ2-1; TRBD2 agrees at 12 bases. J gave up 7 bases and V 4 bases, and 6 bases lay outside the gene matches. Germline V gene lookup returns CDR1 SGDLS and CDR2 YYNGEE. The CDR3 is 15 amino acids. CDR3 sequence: CASSPLAGGGNEQFF. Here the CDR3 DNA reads TGTGCCAGCAGCCCCCTAGCGGGAGGGGGTAATGAGCAGTTCTTC. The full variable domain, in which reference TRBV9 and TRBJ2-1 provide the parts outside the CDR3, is DSGVTQTPKHLITATGQRVTLRCSPRSGDLSVYWYQQSLDQGLQFLIQYYNGEERAKGNILERFSAQQFPDLHSELNLSSLELGDSALYFCASSPLAGGGNEQFFGPGTRLTVL.

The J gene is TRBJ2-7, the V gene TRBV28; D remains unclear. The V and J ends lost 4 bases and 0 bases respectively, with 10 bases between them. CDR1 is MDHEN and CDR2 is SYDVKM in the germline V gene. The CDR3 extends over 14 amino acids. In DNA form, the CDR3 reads TGTGCCAGCAGTTCCAGGATCAGCTCCTACGAGCAGTACTTC. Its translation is CASSSRISSYEQYF. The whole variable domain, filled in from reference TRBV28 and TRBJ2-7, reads DVKVTQSSRYLVKRTGEKVFLECVQDMDHENMFWYRQDPGLGLRLIYFSYDVKMKEKGDIPEGYSVSREKKERFSLILESASTNQTSMYLCASSSRISSYEQYFGPGTRLTVT.

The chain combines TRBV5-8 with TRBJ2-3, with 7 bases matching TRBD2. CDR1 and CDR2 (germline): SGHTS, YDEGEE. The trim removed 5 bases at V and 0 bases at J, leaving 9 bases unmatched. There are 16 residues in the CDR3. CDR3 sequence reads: CASSSLAEPSTDTQYF. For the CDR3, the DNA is TGTGCCAGCAGTTCCCTAGCGGAGCCGAGCACAGATACGCAGTATTTT.

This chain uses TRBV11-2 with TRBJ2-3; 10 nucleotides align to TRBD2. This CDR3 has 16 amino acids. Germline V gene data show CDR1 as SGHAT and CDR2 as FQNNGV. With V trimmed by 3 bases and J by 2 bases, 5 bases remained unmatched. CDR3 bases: TGTGCCAGCAGCTTTCCAACTAGCGGGAACACAGATACGCAGTATTTT. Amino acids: CASSFPTSGNTDTQYF.

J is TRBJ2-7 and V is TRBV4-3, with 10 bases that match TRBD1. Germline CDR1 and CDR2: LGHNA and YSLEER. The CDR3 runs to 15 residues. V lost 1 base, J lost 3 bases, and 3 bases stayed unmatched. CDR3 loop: CASSQAGTGVYEQYF. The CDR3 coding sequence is TGCGCCAGCAGCCAAGCCGGGACAGGGGTCTACGAGCAGTACTTC.

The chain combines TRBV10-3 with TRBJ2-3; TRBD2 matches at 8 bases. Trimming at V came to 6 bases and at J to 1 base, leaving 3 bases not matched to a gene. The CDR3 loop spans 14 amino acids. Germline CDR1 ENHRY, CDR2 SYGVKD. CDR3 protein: CAISETSGTDTQYF. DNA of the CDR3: TGTGCCATCAGCGAGACTAGCGGCACAGATACGCAGTATTTT.

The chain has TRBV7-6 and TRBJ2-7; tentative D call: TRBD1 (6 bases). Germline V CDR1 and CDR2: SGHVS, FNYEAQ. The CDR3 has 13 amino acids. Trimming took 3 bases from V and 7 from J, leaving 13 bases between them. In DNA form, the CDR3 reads TGTGCCAGCAGCTTTGGACGTACAGGGGAGCAGTACTTC. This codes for CASSFGRTGEQYF.

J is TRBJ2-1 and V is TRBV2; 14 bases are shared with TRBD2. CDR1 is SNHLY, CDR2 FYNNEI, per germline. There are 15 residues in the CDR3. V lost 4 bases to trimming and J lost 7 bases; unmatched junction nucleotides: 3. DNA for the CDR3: TGTGCCAGCAGTGTAAGACTAGCGGGAGGGAATGAGCAGTTCTTC. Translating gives CASSVRLAGGNEQFF.

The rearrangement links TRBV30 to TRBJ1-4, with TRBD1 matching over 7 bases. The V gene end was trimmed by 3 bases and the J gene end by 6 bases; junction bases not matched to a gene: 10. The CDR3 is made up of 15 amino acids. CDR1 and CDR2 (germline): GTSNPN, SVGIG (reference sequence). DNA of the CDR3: TGTGCCTGGAGGCCGGGGACAGTTGGCTATGAAAAACTGTTTTTT. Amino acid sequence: CAWRPGTVGYEKLFF.

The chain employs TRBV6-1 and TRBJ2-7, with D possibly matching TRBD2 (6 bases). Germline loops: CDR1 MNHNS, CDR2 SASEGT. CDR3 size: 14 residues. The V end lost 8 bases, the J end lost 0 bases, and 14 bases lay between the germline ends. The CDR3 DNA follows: TGTGCCAGCGATCGGGACTTGACCTCCTACGAGCAGTACTTC. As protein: CASDRDLTSYEQYF.

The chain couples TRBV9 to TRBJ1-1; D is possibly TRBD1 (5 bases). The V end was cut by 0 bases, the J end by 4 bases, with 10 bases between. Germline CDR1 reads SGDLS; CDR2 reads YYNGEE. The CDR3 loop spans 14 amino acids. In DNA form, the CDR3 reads TGTGCCAGCAGCGTAGGTCCCGGGGGCACTGAAGCTTTCTTT. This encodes CASSVGPGGTEAFF.

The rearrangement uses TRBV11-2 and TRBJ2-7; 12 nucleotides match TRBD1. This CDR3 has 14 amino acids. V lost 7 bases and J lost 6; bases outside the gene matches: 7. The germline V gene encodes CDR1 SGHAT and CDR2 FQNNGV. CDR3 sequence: CASTYGTGGFEQYF. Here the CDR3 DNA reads TGTGCCAGCACCTACGGGACAGGGGGCTTCGAGCAGTACTTC.

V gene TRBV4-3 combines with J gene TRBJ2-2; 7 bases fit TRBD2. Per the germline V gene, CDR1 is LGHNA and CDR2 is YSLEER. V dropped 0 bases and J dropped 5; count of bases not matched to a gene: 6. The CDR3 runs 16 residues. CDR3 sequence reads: CASSQDPGGLTGELFF. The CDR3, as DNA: TGCGCCAGCAGCCAAGATCCGGGAGGACTGACCGGGGAGCTGTTTTTT.

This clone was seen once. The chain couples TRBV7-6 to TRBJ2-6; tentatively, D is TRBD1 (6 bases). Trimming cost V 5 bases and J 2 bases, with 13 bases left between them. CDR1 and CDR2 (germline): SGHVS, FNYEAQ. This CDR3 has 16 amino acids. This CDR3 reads CASSPVTGTGANVLTF. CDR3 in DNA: TGTGCCAGCAGCCCGGTGACAGGCACTGGGGCCAACGTCCTGACTTTC. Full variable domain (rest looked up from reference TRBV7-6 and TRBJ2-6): GAGVSQSPRYKVTKRGQDVALRCDPISGHVSLYWYRQALGQGPEFLTYFNYEAQQDKSGLPNDRFSAERPEGSISTLTIQRTEQRDSAMYRCASSPVTGTGANVLTFGAGSRLTVL.

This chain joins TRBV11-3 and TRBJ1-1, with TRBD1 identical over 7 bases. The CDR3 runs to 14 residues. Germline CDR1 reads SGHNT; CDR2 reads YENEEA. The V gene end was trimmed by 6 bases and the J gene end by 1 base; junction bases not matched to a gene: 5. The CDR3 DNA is TGTGCCAGCAGGAGGGACAGAGCGAACACTGAAGCTTTCTTT. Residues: CASRRDRANTEAFF.

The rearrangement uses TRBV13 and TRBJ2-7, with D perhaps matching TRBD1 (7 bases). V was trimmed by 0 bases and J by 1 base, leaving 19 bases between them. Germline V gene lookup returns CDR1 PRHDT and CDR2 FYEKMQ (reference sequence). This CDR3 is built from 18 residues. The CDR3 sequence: CASSLGLGGGTASYEQYF. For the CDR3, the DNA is TGTGCCAGCAGCTTAGGATTGGGGGGCGGGACAGCATCCTACGAGCAGTACTTC.

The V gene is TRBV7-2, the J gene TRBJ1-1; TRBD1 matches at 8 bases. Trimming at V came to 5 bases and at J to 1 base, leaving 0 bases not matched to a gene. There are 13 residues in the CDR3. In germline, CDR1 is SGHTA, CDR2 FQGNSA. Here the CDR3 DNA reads TGTGCCAGCAGCGGACAGGGGAACACTGAAGCTTTCTTT. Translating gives CASSGQGNTEAFF.